These T cell receptor beta chains were read from a single sample in a study of shared T cell receptors in the human thymus. Sequencing was performed with immunoSEQ multiplex PCR; in TCRdb, only in-frame clones are kept and a portion is missing. The sample has roughly 500,000 clones, approximately 78% seen once. This sample also belongs to another study, concerning human thymus T cells.

The sequenced sample was thymocytes. The receptors were sampled from a boy under two years old with a congenital heart defect. The CDR3 runs from the conserved cysteine through the conserved F or W. The order of the fields is J gene, D gene, clone size, V gene, CDR3 protein, CDR3 DNA. D genes are given only for firm matches. The size entry is marked missing in some rows and otherwise reads once, few, many or a size class.

J gene: TRBJ2-1
D gene: TRBD1
clone size: few
V gene: TRBV18
CDR3 protein: CASSPPPGGPYNEQFF
CDR3 DNA: TGTGCCAGCTCACCTCCCCCAGGGGGACCCTACAATGAGCAGTTCTTC

J gene: TRBJ2-7
D gene: TRBD1
clone size: few
V gene: TRBV5-6
CDR3 protein: CASSLVQGDDPEQYF
CDR3 DNA: TGTGCCAGCAGCTTGGTACAGGGGGATGATCCCGAGCAGTACTTC

J gene: TRBJ2-7
D gene: NA
clone size: few
V gene: TRBV11-2
CDR3 protein: CASSPLQGWEQYF
CDR3 DNA: TGTGCCAGCAGCCCTCTACAGGGATGGGAGCAGTACTTC

J gene: TRBJ2-1
D gene: NA
clone size: NA
V gene: TRBV10-3
CDR3 protein: CAISLATLYNEQFF
CDR3 DNA: TGTGCCATCTCCCTAGCAACCCTGTACAATGAGCAGTTCTTC

J gene: TRBJ1-2
D gene: TRBD1
clone size: NA
V gene: TRBV29-1
CDR3 protein: CSVEDGGTGSYGYTF
CDR3 DNA: TGCAGCGTTGAAGATGGGGGGACAGGATCCTATGGCTACACCTTC

J gene: TRBJ1-2
D gene: NA
clone size: NA
V gene: TRBV15
CDR3 protein: CATSRARSRVNYGYTF
CDR3 DNA: TGTGCCACCAGCAGGGCCAGAAGCAGGGTCAACTATGGCTACACCTTC

J gene: TRBJ2-3
D gene: NA
clone size: NA
V gene: TRBV5-1
CDR3 protein: CASSGREGGGRLGADTQYF
CDR3 DNA: TGCGCCAGCAGCGGCCGGGAAGGGGGCGGGAGGCTGGGGGCAGATACGCAGTATTTT

J gene: TRBJ2-7
D gene: NA
clone size: NA
V gene: TRBV27
CDR3 protein: CASSFAGRVSYEQYF
CDR3 DNA: TGTGCCAGCAGTTTTGCGGGACGGGTCTCCTACGAGCAGTACTTC

J gene: TRBJ1-4
D gene: NA
clone size: NA
V gene: TRBV2
CDR3 protein: CASSRSGGGNEKLFF
CDR3 DNA: TGTGCCAGCAGCCGGTCGGGGGGCGGGAATGAAAAACTGTTTTTT

J gene: TRBJ2-1
D gene: TRBD1
clone size: NA
V gene: TRBV4-1
CDR3 protein: CASSPTTGGGSSYNEQFF
CDR3 DNA: TGCGCCAGCAGCCCCACGACAGGGGGCGGGAGTTCCTACAATGAGCAGTTCTTC

J gene: TRBJ2-5
D gene: TRBD2
clone size: NA
V gene: TRBV19
CDR3 protein: CASSIVLAGDPRQEQETQYF
CDR3 DNA: TGTGCCAGTAGTATCGTCCTAGCGGGAGACCCCCGCCAAGAACAAGAGACCCAGTACTTC

J gene: TRBJ1-4
D gene: TRBD1
clone size: few
V gene: TRBV9
CDR3 protein: CASHPRTGENEKLFF
CDR3 DNA: TGTGCCAGCCACCCTCGGACAGGAGAAAATGAAAAACTGTTTTTT

J gene: TRBJ1-2
D gene: NA
clone size: NA
V gene: TRBV6-1
CDR3 protein: CASSGSGVGRYTF
CDR3 DNA: TGTGCCAGCAGTGGCTCGGGAGTCGGGCGCTACACCTTC

J gene: TRBJ1-2
D gene: NA
clone size: NA
V gene: TRBV18
CDR3 protein: CASSPPGDGYGYTF
CDR3 DNA: TGTGCCAGCTCACCACCGGGCGACGGCTATGGCTACACCTTC

J gene: TRBJ2-3
D gene: TRBD2
clone size: NA
V gene: TRBV13
CDR3 protein: CASSAGDGAGLAGLTDTQYF
CDR3 DNA: TGTGCCAGCAGCGCCGGTGACGGCGCGGGACTAGCGGGGTTAACAGATACGCAGTATTTT

J gene: TRBJ1-1
D gene: NA
clone size: NA
V gene: TRBV2
CDR3 protein: CASRSLTVNTEAFF
CDR3 DNA: TGTGCCAGCAGGTCCCTGACAGTGAACACTGAAGCTTTCTTT

J gene: TRBJ1-1
D gene: TRBD1
clone size: NA
V gene: TRBV4-1
CDR3 protein: CASSPTGGGYERVLNTEAFF
CDR3 DNA: TGCGCCAGCAGCCCGACAGGGGGGGGATATGAGAGAGTTTTGAACACTGAAGCTTTCTTT

J gene: TRBJ2-7
D gene: TRBD1
clone size: NA
V gene: TRBV9
CDR3 protein: CASSPRDRGSAYF
CDR3 DNA: TGTGCCAGCAGCCCCCGGGACAGGGGATCGGCGTACTTC

J gene: TRBJ2-2
D gene: TRBD2
clone size: NA
V gene: TRBV9
CDR3 protein: CASSPPGLPDTGELFF
CDR3 DNA: TGTGCCAGCAGCCCCCCGGGACTACCCGACACCGGGGAGCTGTTTTTT

J gene: TRBJ2-3
D gene: TRBD1
clone size: NA
V gene: TRBV4-3
CDR3 protein: CASSRAGTGAADTQYF
CDR3 DNA: TGCGCCAGCAGCCGCGCCGGGACAGGGGCCGCAGATACGCAGTATTTT

J gene: TRBJ2-6
D gene: NA
clone size: NA
V gene: TRBV25-1
CDR3 protein: CASSLREADSGANVLTF
CDR3 DNA: TGTGCCAGCAGCCTCAGGGAGGCAGACTCTGGGGCCAACGTCCTGACTTTC

J gene: TRBJ1-3
D gene: NA
clone size: NA
V gene: TRBV7-9
CDR3 protein: CASSLMGRGGSSGNTIYF
CDR3 DNA: TGTGCCAGCAGCTTGATGGGTCGGGGGGGGAGCTCTGGAAACACCATATATTTT

J gene: TRBJ2-1
D gene: NA
clone size: NA
V gene: TRBV2
CDR3 protein: CASALPSSYNEQFF
CDR3 DNA: TGTGCCAGCGCTCTGCCGAGCTCCTACAATGAGCAGTTCTTC